This TCR beta chain was recorded in a study of OX40 agonist ivuxolimab in advanced cancers. Study-wide results and limits: The average count of expanded clones was higher among CD8+ T cells than among CD4+. The antigens recognized by the expanded peripheral T cells, that is their antigen specificity, were not determined.

Germline CDR1 reads SGHTA; CDR2 reads FQGNSA. Trimming removed 2 bases at V and 9 bases at J, with 14 bases between. The CDR3 runs 14 residues. Profiled with immunoSEQ multiplex PCR; TCRdb holds only in-frame clones, not every one. Altogether 50,000 to 70,000 clones are present, over 80% being singletons, with the ten largest covering over 2.5%. This clone was seen more than once but under ten times. The antigen is undetermined. Sequences were derived from CD4+ or CD8+ T cells sorted from blood, sampled in a trial of the OX40 agonist ivuxolimab. The chain combines TRBV7-2 with TRBJ2-1; possible D gene TRBD1, 6 bases. This TCR was sampled from an adult with an advanced solid tumor such as melanoma, head and neck, liver or kidney cancer. The CDR3 loop reads CASSLRQGQGEQFF. DNA of the CDR3: TGTGCCAGCAGCTTACGGCAGGGGCAGGGTGAGCAGTTCTTC.